This T cell receptor (beta chain) derives from a study of blood T cell repertoires in COVID-19. Across the study: Some COVID-19 samples were acute and others convalescent; all came from the United States, Italy and Spain. In each case, the material was cDNA or gDNA derived from T cells, B-cell-depleted T cells, or PBMCs.

Authors' data handling: Nucleated cell counts were estimated from reference gene primer amplification. Sequencing used immunoSEQ multiplex PCR; TCRdb keeps in-frame clones, though not all of them. V and J calls and clone size are copied from that table; D and trimming were computed from the DNA. The table records tens of thousands of clones, roughly 88% of them present only once. V gave up 5 bases and J gave up 2 bases; unmatched junction bases: 12. CDR1 LNHDA and CDR2 SQIVND come from the germline V gene (reference sequence). This CDR3 contains 19 residues. The sample was peripheral blood. The chain joins TRBV19 to TRBJ2-3; 14 bases align to TRBD2. This sequence originates from a human donor in a cohort sampled during active COVID-19. The CDR3 bases are TGTGCCAGTAGTCGGGAGACTAGCGGGGGGGCGTCGACCACAGATACGCAGTATTTT. Protein: CASSRETSGGASTTDTQYF.